This is a list of T cell receptor beta chains from one sample in a study. TCRdb passed the 5' RACE reads through MiXCR, listing each CDR3 protein once. The data show roughly 8,500 distinct CDR3 sequences, with less than 60% seen just once and 2.9% held by the top ten. Sequencing input: Tregs sorted from a lymph node. These receptors all stem from a female donor with breast cancer. CDR3s include the opening cysteine and the closing phenylalanine or tryptophan. The D gene is left open where the match is weak. Where a row states a size, it is once, few, many or the class of an expanded clone; other rows omit it.

d_gene: TRBD2
j_gene: TRBJ2-1
abundance: NA
v_gene: TRBV9
CDR3nt: TGTGCCAGCAGCGTAGGAGGCGGGAGTGGTGAGCAGTTCTTC
CDR3aa: CASSVGGGSGEQFF

d_gene: TRBD1
j_gene: TRBJ2-4
abundance: few
v_gene: TRBV11-3
CDR3nt: TGTGCCAGCAGACCACGGGACAGCCTAGCAGGCATTCAGTACTTC
CDR3aa: CASRPRDSLAGIQYF

d_gene: TRBD1
j_gene: TRBJ2-1
abundance: few
v_gene: TRBV29-1
CDR3nt: TGCAGCGTCGAATTTCGGGACAGGCTAAACAATGAGCAGTTCTTC
CDR3aa: CSVEFRDRLNNEQFF

d_gene: NA
j_gene: TRBJ2-1
abundance: NA
v_gene: TRBV29-1
CDR3nt: TGCAGCGTGGAGTGGGGGACGAATGAGCAGTTCTTC
CDR3aa: CSVEWGTNEQFF

d_gene: TRBD2
j_gene: TRBJ2-3
abundance: few
v_gene: TRBV20-1
CDR3nt: TGCAGTGCTAGGCCCTTAGCGGGGGGGCCCTATACGCAGTATTTT
CDR3aa: CSARPLAGGPYTQYF

d_gene: NA
j_gene: TRBJ2-1
abundance: medium-sized
v_gene: TRBV6-5
CDR3nt: TGTGCCAGCAGTACGGACAGCTATAATGAGCAGTTCTTC
CDR3aa: CASSTDSYNEQFF

d_gene: NA
j_gene: TRBJ2-3
abundance: few
v_gene: TRBV12-3/TRBV12-4
CDR3nt: TGTGCCAGCAGACTACAGGGCACAGATACGCAGTATTTT
CDR3aa: CASRLQGTDTQYF

d_gene: TRBD1
j_gene: TRBJ1-1
abundance: NA
v_gene: TRBV7-8
CDR3nt: TGTGCCAGCACCTACTCAGGGGGTCCTACAGAAGCTTTCTTC
CDR3aa: CASTYSGGPTEAFF

d_gene: NA
j_gene: TRBJ2-3
abundance: NA
v_gene: TRBV29-1
CDR3nt: TGCAGCGTTGAATTGGCCCGCCGAGATACGCAGTATTTT
CDR3aa: CSVELARRDTQYF

d_gene: NA
j_gene: TRBJ2-1
abundance: NA
v_gene: TRBV11-3
CDR3nt: TGTGCCAGCAGCTTAGCTCCAGGGATAAACAATGAGCAGTTCTTC
CDR3aa: CASSLAPGINNEQFF

d_gene: TRBD2
j_gene: TRBJ2-2
abundance: NA
v_gene: TRBV7-3
CDR3nt: TGTGCCAGCAGCAATGATGGGTTGGCGGGAGTCACCGGGGAGCTGTTTTTT
CDR3aa: CASSNDGLAGVTGELFF

d_gene: NA
j_gene: TRBJ1-1
abundance: NA
v_gene: TRBV5-1
CDR3nt: TGCGCCAGCAGCTTGGAAGAGGGACAGAACACTGAAGCTTTCTTT
CDR3aa: CASSLEEGQNTEAFF

d_gene: TRBD2
j_gene: TRBJ2-1
abundance: NA
v_gene: TRBV6-1
CDR3nt: TGTGCCAGCACAAACCCGCCTAGCGGGGGATACAATGAGCAGTTCTTC
CDR3aa: CASTNPPSGGYNEQFF

d_gene: NA
j_gene: TRBJ1-2
abundance: few
v_gene: TRBV6-5
CDR3nt: TGTGCCAGCAGTTACTCGGCGGTCGGCCCCTATGGCTACACCTTC
CDR3aa: CASSYSAVGPYGYTF

d_gene: NA
j_gene: TRBJ2-1
abundance: NA
v_gene: TRBV7-3
CDR3nt: TGTGCCAGCAGCTTAACCGGTGGGAAATCCTACAATGAGCAGTTCTTC
CDR3aa: CASSLTGGKSYNEQFF

d_gene: NA
j_gene: TRBJ2-7
abundance: NA
v_gene: TRBV27
CDR3nt: TGTGCCAGCATCGGTGAGGACTCCTACGAGCAGTACTTC
CDR3aa: CASIGEDSYEQYF

d_gene: NA
j_gene: TRBJ2-1
abundance: NA
v_gene: TRBV27
CDR3nt: TGTGCCAGCAGTTTTAAGGGATCTTTCAATGAGCAGTTCTTC
CDR3aa: CASSFKGSFNEQFF

d_gene: NA
j_gene: TRBJ2-3
abundance: NA
v_gene: TRBV27
CDR3nt: TGTGCCAGCAGTTTATGGAGAGGGGGGACGGGAGATACGCAGTATTTT
CDR3aa: CASSLWRGGTGDTQYF